This is a list of T cell receptor beta chains from one sample in a study of cytomegalovirus exposure and HLA in healthy donors. Generated by immunoSEQ multiplex PCR, the TCRdb table keeps only in-frame clones and is missing some. The table lists some 130,000 clones, roughly 70% of them singletons, with roughly 4% in the top ten. Sequenced input: PBMCs. These TCRs come from a man aged 50 or older in good health and CMV-seropositive. Both conserved end residues are part of each CDR3. D genes are given only for firm matches. Only part of the rows carry a size: once, few, many, or a class if the clone is expanded.

CASSLGEDRDETQYF	TGTGCCAGCAGCTTAGGAGAAGACAGGGATGAGACCCAGTACTTC	TRBV11-3	TRBJ2-5	TRBD1	-
CASSYSTAPSTEAFF	TGTGCCAGCAGTTACTCGACAGCCCCATCCACTGAAGCTTTCTTT	TRBV6-5	TRBJ1-1	-	-
CASSGQFQGADHEQYF	TGTGCCAGCAGTGGCCAGTTCCAGGGGGCTGATCACGAGCAGTACTTC	TRBV6-1	TRBJ2-7	TRBD1	-
CASSEQGNTEAFF	TGTGCCAGCAGTGAACAGGGGAACACTGAAGCTTTCTTT	TRBV2	TRBJ1-1	-	-
CASSDKGGGRSAEAFF	TGCGCCAGCAGCGACAAAGGCGGGGGGCGGTCGGCTGAAGCTTTCTTT	TRBV10-2	TRBJ1-1	-	-
CASSLWGDNQPQHF	TGTGCCAGCAGTTTATGGGGGGACAATCAGCCCCAGCATTTT	TRBV27	TRBJ1-5	-	-
CASSDRVRNTEAFF	TGTGCCAGCAGTGACAGGGTTCGGAACACTGAAGCTTTCTTT	TRBV2	TRBJ1-1	-	-
CASSVVDFTDTQYF	TGTGCCAGCAGCGTAGTTGACTTCACAGATACGCAGTATTTT	TRBV9	TRBJ2-3	-	-
CATSRGGSTDTQYF	TGTGCCACCAGCAGAGGCGGTAGCACAGATACGCAGTATTTT	TRBV15	TRBJ2-3	-	-
CASSRAHKTSGTTYEQYF	TGTGCCAGCAGCCGAGCCCATAAGACTAGCGGAACCACCTACGAGCAGTACTTC	TRBV7-8	TRBJ2-7	TRBD2	many
CASSSKTSGTGSRDEQFF	TGCGCCAGCAGCTCGAAAACCTCCGGGACAGGGAGCCGGGATGAGCAGTTCTTC	TRBV5-1	TRBJ2-1	TRBD1	-
CASSLDRGRDEQYF	TGCGCCAGCAGCTTGGACAGGGGAAGGGACGAGCAGTACTTC	TRBV5-1	TRBJ2-7	TRBD1	once
CASSPLSTGELFF	TGTGCCAGCTCACCTTTGAGCACCGGGGAGCTGTTTTTT	TRBV18	TRBJ2-2	-	-
CASSRGLAGAFEQFF	TGTGCCAGCAGCCGGGGACTAGCGGGAGCCTTTGAGCAGTTCTTC	TRBV4-2	TRBJ2-1	TRBD2	few
CASSEARRGSNQPQHF	TGTGCCAGCAGTGAAGCGCGCAGGGGGAGCAATCAGCCCCAGCATTTT	TRBV6-1	TRBJ1-5	TRBD1	-
CASSPGLAPYEQYF	TGTGCCAGCTCACCGGGACTAGCTCCATACGAGCAGTACTTC	TRBV18	TRBJ2-7	TRBD2	-
CASSRTVYGYTF	TGTGCCAGCAGCAGGACTGTCTATGGCTACACCTTC	TRBV5-8	TRBJ1-2	-	few
CASRQTGATNEKLFF	TGTGCCAGCAGGCAAACAGGGGCAACTAATGAAAAACTGTTTTTT	TRBV6-5	TRBJ1-4	TRBD1	-
CASSSFQGAGMYEQYF	TGTGCCAGCAGCTCCTTCCAGGGGGCCGGCATGTACGAGCAGTACTTC	TRBV5-4	TRBJ2-7	TRBD1	-
CASSILAGGAEAFF	TGTGCCAGCAGCATCCTTGCGGGGGGGGCTGAAGCTTTCTTT	TRBV7-9	TRBJ1-1	-	-
CASSLDSLKLFF	TGTGCCAGCAGCTTAGACAGCTTAAAACTGTTTTTT	TRBV7-2	TRBJ1-4	-	many
CASSLWAEGTDTQYF	TGTGCCAGCAGTTTATGGGCAGAAGGTACAGATACGCAGTATTTT	TRBV27	TRBJ2-3	-	-
CASSLYHPIGELGNQPQHF	TGTGCCAGCTCACTTTACCATCCAATCGGGGAATTAGGCAATCAGCCCCAGCATTTT	TRBV18	TRBJ1-5	-	few
CASSLRGGDRTSGANVLTF	TGTGCCAGCAGCTTGAGGGGGGGCGACCGAACCTCTGGGGCCAACGTCCTGACTTTC	TRBV5-6	TRBJ2-6	-	-
CASSQPLAGVGEQFF	TGTGCCAGCAGTCAGCCCCTAGCGGGAGTCGGTGAGCAGTTCTTC	TRBV6-6	TRBJ2-1	TRBD2	-
CASSQAAQGYRNEQFF	TGCGCCAGCAGCCAAGCGGCACAGGGGTATAGGAATGAGCAGTTCTTC	TRBV4-1	TRBJ2-1	TRBD1	-
CASSPRTGGGTEAFF	TGTGCCAGCAGTCCCCGGACAGGGGGCGGCACTGAAGCTTTCTTT	TRBV6-1	TRBJ1-1	TRBD1	-
CASRLYPDYGYTF	TGTGCCAGTAGACTATATCCTGACTATGGCTACACCTTC	TRBV19	TRBJ1-2	-	-
CASSPPGTGFGYTF	TGTGCCAGCTCACCACCCGGGACAGGCTTTGGCTACACCTTC	TRBV18	TRBJ1-2	TRBD1	-
CASSTPSGGSINEQFF	TGTGCCAGCAGCACACCTAGCGGGGGGTCTATCAATGAGCAGTTCTTC	TRBV4-2	TRBJ2-1	TRBD2	-